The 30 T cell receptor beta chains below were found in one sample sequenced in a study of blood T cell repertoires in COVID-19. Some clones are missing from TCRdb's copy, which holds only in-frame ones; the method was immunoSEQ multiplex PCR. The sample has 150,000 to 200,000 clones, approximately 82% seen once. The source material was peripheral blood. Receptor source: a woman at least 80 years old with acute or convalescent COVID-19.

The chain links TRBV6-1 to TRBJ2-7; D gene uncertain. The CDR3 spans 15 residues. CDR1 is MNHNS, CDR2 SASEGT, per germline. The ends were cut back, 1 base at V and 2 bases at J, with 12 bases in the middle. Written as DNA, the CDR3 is TGTGCCAGCAGTGAAGGACATTTCTCTACCTACGAGCAGTACTTC. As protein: CASSEGHFSTYEQYF.

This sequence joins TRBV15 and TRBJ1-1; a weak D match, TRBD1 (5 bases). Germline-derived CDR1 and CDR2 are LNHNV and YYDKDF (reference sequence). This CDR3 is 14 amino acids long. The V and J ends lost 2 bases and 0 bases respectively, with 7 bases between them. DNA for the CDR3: TGTGCCACCAGCAGATCGGACATGAACACTGAAGCTTTCTTT. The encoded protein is CATSRSDMNTEAFF.

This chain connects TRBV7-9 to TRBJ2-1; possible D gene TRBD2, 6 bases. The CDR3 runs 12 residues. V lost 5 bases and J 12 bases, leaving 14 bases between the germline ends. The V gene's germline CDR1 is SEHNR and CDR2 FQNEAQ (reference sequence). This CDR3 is CASSPDYGGQFF. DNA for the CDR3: TGTGCCAGCAGCCCGGACTATGGGGGGCAGTTCTTC.

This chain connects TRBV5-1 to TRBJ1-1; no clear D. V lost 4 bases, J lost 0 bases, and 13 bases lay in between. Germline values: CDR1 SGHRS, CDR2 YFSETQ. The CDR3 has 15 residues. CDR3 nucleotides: TGCGCCAGCAGCCCCTTAGGCGGGGTGAACACTGAAGCTTTCTTT. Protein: CASSPLGGVNTEAFF.

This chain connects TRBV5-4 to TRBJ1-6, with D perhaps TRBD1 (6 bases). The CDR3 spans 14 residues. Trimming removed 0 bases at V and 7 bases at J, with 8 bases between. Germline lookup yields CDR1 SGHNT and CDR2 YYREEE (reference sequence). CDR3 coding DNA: TGTGCCAGCAGCTTGGGCAGGGGCAATTCACCCCTCCACTTT. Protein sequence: CASSLGRGNSPLHF.

CDR3 DNA: TGTGCCAGCAGCTTATCCCCACAGGCCCCCGGCACCTTC. This codes for CASSLSPQAPGTF. The chain joins TRBV7-6 to TRBJ1-2; D is perhaps TRBD1 (5 bases). V was shortened by 2 bases and J by 13 bases, with 17 bases between the two germline ends. Per germline, CDR1 SGHVS and CDR2 FNYEAQ. The CDR3 totals 13 residues. The full variable domain, completed using reference TRBV7-6 and TRBJ1-2, is GAGVSQSPRYKVTKRGQDVALRCDPISGHVSLYWYRQALGQGPEFLTYFNYEAQQDKSGLPNDRFSAERPEGSISTLTIQRTEQRDSAMYRCASSLSPQAPGTFGSGTRLTVV.

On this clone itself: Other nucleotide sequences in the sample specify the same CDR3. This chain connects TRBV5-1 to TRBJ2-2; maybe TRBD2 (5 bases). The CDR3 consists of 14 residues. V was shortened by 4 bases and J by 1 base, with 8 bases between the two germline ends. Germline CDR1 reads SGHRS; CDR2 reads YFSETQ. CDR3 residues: CASSLEGNTGELFF. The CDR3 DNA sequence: TGCGCCAGCAGCCTTGAGGGGAACACCGGGGAGCTGTTTTTT.

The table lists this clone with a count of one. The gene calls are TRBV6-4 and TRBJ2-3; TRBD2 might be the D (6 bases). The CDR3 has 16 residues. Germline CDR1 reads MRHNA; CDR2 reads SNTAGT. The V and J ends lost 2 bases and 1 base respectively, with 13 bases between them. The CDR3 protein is CASSDGGAGGTDTQYF. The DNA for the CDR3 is TGTGCCAGCAGTGACGGAGGGGCGGGCGGCACAGATACGCAGTATTTT.

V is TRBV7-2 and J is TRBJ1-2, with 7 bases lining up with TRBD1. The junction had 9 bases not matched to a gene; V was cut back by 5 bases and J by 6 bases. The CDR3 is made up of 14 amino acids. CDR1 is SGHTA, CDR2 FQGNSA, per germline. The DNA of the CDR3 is TGTGCCAGCAGCCCCCGACAGGGACGGGATGGCTACACCTTC. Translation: CASSPRQGRDGYTF.

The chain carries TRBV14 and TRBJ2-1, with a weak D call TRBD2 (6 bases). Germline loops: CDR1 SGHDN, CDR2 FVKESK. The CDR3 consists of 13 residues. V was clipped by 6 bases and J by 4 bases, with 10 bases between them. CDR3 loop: CASRERGYNEQFF. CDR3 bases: TGTGCCAGCAGAGAACGGGGGTACAATGAGCAGTTCTTC.

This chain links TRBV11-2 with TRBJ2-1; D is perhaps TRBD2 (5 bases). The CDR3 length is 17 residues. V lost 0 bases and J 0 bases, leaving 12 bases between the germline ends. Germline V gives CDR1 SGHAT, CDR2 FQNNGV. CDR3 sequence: CASSLDSLGSSYNEQFF. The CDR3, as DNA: TGTGCCAGCAGCTTAGATAGCTTGGGGAGCTCCTACAATGAGCAGTTCTTC. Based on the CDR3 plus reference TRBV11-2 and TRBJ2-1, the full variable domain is EAGVAQSPRYKIIEKRQSVAFWCNPISGHATLYWYQQILGQGPKLLIQFQNNGVVDDSQLPKDRFSAERLKGVDSTLKIQPAKLEDSAVYLCASSLDSLGSSYNEQFFGPGTRLTVL.

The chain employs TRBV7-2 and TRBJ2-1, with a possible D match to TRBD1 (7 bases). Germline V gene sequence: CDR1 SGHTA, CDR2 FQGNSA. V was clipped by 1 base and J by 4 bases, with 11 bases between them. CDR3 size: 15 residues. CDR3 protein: CASSLDAGQYNEQFF. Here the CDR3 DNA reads TGTGCCAGCAGCTTAGATGCGGGACAGTACAATGAGCAGTTCTTC.

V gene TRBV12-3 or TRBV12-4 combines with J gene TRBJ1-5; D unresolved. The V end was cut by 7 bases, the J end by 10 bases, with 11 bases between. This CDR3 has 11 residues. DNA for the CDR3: TGTGCCAGCACCCGCGGCGGACCCCAGCATTTT. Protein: CASTRGGPQHF.

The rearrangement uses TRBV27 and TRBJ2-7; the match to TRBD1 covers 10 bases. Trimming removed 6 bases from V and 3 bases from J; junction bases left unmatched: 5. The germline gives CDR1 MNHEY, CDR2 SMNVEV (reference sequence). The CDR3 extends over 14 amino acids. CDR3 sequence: CASRRTGGFYEQYF. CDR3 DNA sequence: TGTGCCAGCAGGCGGACAGGGGGGTTCTACGAGCAGTACTTC.

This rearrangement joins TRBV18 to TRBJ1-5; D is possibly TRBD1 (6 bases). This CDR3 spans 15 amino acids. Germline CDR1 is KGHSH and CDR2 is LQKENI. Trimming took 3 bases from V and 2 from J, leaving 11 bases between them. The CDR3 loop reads CASSPLGAGNQPQHF. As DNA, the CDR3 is TGTGCCAGCTCACCTTTGGGGGCGGGCAATCAGCCCCAGCATTTT.

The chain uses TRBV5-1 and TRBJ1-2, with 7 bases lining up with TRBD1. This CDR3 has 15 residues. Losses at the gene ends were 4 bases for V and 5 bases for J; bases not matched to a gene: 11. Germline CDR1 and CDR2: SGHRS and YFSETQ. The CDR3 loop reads CASSPWTGGSYGYTF. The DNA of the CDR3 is TGCGCCAGCAGCCCCTGGACAGGAGGGAGTTATGGCTACACCTTC.

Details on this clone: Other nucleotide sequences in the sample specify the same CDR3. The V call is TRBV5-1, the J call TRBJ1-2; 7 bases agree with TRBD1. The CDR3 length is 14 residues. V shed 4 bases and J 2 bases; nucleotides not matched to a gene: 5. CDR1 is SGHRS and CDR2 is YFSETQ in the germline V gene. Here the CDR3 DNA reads TGCGCCAGCAGCGGGGGACAGCTCAACTATGGCTACACCTTC. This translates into CASSGGQLNYGYTF.

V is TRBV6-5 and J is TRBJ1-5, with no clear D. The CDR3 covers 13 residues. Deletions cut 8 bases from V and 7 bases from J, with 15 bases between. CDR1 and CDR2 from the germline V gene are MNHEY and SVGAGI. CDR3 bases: TGTGCCAGCGCTGAGACTTGGAAACAGCCCCAGCATTTT. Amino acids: CASAETWKQPQHF.

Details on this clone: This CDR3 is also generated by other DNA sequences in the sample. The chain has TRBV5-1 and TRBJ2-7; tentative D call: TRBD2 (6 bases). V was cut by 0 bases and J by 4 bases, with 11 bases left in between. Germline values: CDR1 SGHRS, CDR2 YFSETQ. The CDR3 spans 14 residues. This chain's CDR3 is CASSLAGDPYEQYF. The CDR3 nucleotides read TGCGCCAGCAGCTTGGCGGGGGACCCTTACGAGCAGTACTTC.

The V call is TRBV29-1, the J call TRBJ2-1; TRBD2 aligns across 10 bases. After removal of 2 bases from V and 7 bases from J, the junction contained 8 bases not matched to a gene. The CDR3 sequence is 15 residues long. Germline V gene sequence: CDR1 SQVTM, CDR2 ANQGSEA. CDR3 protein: CSVEPLAGERNEQFF. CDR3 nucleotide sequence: TGCAGCGTTGAACCGCTAGCGGGAGAACGAAATGAGCAGTTCTTC.

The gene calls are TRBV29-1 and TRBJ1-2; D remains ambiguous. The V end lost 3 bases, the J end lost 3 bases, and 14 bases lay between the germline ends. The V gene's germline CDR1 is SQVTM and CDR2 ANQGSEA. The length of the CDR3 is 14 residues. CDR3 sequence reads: CSVDLSLTDYGYTF. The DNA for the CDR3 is TGCAGCGTTGACCTCTCCTTGACTGACTATGGCTACACCTTC.

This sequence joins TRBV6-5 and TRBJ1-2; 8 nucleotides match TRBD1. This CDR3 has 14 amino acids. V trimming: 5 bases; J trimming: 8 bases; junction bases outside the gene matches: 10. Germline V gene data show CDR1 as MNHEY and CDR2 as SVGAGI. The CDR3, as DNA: TGTGCCAGCAGTCCGACAGGGGAAAGTAGAGGCTACACCTTC. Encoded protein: CASSPTGESRGYTF.

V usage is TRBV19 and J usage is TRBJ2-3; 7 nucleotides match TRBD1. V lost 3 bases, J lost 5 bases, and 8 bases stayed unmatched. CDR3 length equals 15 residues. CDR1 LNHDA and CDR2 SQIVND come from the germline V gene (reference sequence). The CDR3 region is CASSISGGGEDTQYF. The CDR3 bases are TGTGCCAGTAGTATCTCAGGGGGTGGTGAAGATACGCAGTATTTT.

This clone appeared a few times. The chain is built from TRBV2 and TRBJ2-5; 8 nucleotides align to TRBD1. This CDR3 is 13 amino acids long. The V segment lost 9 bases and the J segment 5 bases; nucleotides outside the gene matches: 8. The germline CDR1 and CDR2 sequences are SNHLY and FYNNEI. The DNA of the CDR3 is TGTGCCAGTATGGACAGGGCGAGGGAGACCCAGTACTTC. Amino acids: CASMDRARETQYF.

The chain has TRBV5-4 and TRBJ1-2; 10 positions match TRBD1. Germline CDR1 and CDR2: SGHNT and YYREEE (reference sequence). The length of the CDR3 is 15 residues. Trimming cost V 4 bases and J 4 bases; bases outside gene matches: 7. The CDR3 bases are TGTGCCAGCAGCGCCCGGGACAGGGGATTCTATGGCTACACCTTC. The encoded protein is CASSARDRGFYGYTF.

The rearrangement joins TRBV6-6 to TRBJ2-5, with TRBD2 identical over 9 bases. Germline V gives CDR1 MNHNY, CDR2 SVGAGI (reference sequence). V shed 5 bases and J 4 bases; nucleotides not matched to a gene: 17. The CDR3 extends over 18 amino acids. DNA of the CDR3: TGTGCCAGCAGTCCCTCGGGGGGAGCGGGAGGCATCCGAGAGACCCAGTACTTC. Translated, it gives CASSPSGGAGGIRETQYF.

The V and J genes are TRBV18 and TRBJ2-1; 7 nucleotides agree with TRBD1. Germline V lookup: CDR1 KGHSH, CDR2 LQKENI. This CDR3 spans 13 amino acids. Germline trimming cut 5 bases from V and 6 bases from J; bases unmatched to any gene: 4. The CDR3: CASSTGQINEQFF. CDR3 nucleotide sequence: TGTGCCAGCTCAACGGGACAGATCAATGAGCAGTTCTTC.

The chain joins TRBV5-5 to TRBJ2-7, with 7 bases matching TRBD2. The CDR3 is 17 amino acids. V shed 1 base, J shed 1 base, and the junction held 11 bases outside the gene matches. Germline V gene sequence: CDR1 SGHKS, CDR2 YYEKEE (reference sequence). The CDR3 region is CASSLNIVQGGSYEQYF. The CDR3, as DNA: TGTGCCAGCAGCTTGAATATCGTCCAGGGAGGGTCCTACGAGCAGTACTTC.

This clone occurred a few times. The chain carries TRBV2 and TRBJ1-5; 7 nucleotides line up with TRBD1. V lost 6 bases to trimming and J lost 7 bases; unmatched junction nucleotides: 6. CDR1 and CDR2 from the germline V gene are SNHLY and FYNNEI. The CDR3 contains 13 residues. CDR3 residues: CASRGTVSQPQHF. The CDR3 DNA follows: TGTGCCAGCAGGGGGACAGTGAGCCAGCCCCAGCATTTT.

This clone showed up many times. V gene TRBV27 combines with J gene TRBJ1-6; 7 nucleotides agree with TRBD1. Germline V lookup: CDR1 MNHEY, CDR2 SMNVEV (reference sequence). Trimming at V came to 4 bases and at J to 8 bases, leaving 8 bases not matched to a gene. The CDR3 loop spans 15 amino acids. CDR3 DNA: TGTGCCAGCAGTTCGAGCCCGGGACAGTATTCACCCCTCCACTTT. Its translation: CASSSSPGQYSPLHF.